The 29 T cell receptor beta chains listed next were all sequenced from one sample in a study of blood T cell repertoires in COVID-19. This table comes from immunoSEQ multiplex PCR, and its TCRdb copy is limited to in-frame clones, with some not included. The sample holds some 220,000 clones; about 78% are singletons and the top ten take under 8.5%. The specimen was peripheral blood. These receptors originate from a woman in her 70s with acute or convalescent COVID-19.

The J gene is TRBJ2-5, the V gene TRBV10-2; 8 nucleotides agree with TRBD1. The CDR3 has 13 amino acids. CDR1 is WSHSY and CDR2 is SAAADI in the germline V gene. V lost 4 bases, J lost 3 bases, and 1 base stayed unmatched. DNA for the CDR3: TGCGCCAGCAGTGGGACAGGGAAAGAGACCCAGTACTTC. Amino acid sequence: CASSGTGKETQYF.

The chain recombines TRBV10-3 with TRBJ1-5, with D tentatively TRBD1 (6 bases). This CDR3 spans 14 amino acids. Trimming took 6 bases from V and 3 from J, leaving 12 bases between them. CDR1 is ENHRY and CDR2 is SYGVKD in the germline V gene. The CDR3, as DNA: TGTGCCATCAGCAAGGACAGAGCCAATCAGCCCCAGCATTTT. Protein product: CAISKDRANQPQHF.

This CDR3 reads CASRRGNQETQYF. CDR3 DNA: TGTGCCAGCAGAAGGGGCAATCAAGAGACCCAGTACTTC. The gene calls are TRBV6-5 and TRBJ2-5; tentative D call: TRBD1 (5 bases). Between the trimmed V and J ends, which lost 6 bases and 2 bases, there was a span of 10 bases. CDR1 is MNHEY, CDR2 SVGAGI, per germline. There are 13 residues in the CDR3.

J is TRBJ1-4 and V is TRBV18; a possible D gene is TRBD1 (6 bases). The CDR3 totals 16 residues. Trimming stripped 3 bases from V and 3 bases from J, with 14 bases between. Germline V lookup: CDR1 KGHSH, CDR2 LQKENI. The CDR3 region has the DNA TGTGCCAGCTCACCCTCGTTGGGGGCGGCTAATGAAAAACTGTTTTTT. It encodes CASSPSLGAANEKLFF.

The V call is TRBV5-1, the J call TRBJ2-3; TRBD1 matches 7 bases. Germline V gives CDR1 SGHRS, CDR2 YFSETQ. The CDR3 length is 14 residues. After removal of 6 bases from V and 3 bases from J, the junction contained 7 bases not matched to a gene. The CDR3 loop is CASKGGLETDTQYF. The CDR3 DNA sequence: TGCGCCAGCAAAGGGGGCCTGGAGACAGATACGCAGTATTTT.

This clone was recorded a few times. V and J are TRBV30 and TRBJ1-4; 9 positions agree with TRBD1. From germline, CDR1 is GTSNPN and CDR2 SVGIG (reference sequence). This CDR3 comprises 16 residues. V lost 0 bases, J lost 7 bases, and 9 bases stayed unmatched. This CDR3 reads CAWSVLLGQGSEKLFF. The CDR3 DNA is TGTGCCTGGAGTGTACTCCTGGGACAGGGAAGTGAAAAACTGTTTTTT.

The CDR3 DNA reads as TGTGCCAGCAGCCCTAAAACGGGACACACCAGCAGCAGGGAGCTGTTTTTT. Encoded protein: CASSPKTGHTSSRELFF. The V and J genes are TRBV7-9 and TRBJ2-2; the D gene is possibly TRBD1 (6 bases). Trimming removed 5 bases at V and 9 bases at J, with 25 bases between. Germline CDR1 and CDR2: SEHNR and FQNEAQ (reference sequence). The CDR3 has 17 amino acids.

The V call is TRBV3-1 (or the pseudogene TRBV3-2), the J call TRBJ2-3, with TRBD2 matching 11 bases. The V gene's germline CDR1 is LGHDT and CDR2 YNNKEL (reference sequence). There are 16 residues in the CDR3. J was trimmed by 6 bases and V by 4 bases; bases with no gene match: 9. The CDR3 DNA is TGTGCCAGCAGCCGGATAGCGGGGGGGGCTTCGGATACGCAGTATTTT. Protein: CASSRIAGGASDTQYF.

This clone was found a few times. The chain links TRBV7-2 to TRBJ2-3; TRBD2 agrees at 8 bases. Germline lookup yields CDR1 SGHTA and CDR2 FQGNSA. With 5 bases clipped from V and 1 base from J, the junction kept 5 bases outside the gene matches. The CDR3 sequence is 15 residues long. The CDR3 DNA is TGTGCCAGCAGCCCCGGGGGGGCCGGCACAGATACGCAGTATTTT. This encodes CASSPGGAGTDTQYF.

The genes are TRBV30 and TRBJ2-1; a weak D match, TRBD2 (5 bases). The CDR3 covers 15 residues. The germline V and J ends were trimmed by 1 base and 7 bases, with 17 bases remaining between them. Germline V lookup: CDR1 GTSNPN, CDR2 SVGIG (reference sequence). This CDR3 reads CAWSGPGWPANEQFF. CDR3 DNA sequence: TGTGCCTGGAGTGGCCCGGGGTGGCCGGCGAATGAGCAGTTCTTC. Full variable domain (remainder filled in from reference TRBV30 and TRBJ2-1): SQTIHQWPATLVQPVGSPLSLECTVEGTSNPNLYWYRQAAGRGLQLLFYSVGIGQISSEVPQNLSASRPQDRQFILSSKKLLLSDSGFYLCAWSGPGWPANEQFFGPGTRLTVL.

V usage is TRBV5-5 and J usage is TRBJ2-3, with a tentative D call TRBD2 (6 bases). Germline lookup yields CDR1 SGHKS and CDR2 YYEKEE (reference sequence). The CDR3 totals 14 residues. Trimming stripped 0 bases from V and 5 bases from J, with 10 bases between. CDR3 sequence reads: CASSLGLGIDTQYF. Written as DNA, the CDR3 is TGTGCCAGCAGCTTGGGACTAGGAATAGATACGCAGTATTTT.

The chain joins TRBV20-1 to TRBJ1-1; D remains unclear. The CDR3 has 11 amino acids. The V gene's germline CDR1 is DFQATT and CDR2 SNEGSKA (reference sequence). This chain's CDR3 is CSGSPNTEAFF. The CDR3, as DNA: TGCAGCGGGTCCCCGAACACTGAAGCTTTCTTT.

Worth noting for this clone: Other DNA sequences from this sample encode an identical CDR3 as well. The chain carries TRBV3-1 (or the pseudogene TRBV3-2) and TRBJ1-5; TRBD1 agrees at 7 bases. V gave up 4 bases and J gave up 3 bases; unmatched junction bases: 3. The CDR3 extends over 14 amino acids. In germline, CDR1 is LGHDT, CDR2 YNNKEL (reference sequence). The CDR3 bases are TGTGCCAGCAGCCTGGGACAGCTCAATCAGCCCCAGCATTTT. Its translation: CASSLGQLNQPQHF.

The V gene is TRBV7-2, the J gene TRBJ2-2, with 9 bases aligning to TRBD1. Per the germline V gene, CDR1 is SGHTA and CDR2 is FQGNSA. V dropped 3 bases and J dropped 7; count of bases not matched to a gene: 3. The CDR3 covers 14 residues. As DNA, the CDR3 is TGTGCCAGCAGCTTGGACAGGGGAGGCGGGGAGCTGTTTTTT. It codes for CASSLDRGGGELFF.

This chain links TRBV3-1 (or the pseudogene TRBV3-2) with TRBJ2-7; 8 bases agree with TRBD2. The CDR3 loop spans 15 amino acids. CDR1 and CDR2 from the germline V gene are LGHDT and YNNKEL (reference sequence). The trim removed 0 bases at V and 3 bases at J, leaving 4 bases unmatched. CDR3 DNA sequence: TGTGCCAGCAGCCAAGAAAAGCGGGGGAGCTACGAGCAGTACTTC. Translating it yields CASSQEKRGSYEQYF.

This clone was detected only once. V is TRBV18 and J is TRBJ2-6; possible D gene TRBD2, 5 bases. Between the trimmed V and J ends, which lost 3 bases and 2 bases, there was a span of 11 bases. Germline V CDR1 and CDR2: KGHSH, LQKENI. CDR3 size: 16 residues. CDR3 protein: CASSPTTRTGANVLTF. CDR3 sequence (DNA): TGTGCCAGCTCACCGACTACTAGAACTGGGGCCAACGTCCTGACTTTC.

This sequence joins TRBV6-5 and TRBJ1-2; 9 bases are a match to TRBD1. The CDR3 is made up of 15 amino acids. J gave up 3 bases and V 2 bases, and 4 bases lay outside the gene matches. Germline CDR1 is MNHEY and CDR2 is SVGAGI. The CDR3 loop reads CASSYERTGDYGYTF. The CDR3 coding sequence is TGTGCCAGCAGTTACGAACGGACAGGGGACTATGGCTACACCTTC.

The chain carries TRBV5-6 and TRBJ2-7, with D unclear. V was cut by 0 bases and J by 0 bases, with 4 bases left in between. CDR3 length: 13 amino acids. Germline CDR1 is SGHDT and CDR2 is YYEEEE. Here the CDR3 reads CASSLGHSYEQYF. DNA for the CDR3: TGTGCCAGCAGCTTGGGACACTCCTACGAGCAGTACTTC. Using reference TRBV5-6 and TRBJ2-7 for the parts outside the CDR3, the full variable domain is DAGVTQSPTHLIKTRGQQVTLRCSPKSGHDTVSWYQQALGQGPQFIFQYYEEEERQRGNFPDRFSGHQFPNYSSELNVNALLLGDSALYLCASSLGHSYEQYFGPGTRLTVT.

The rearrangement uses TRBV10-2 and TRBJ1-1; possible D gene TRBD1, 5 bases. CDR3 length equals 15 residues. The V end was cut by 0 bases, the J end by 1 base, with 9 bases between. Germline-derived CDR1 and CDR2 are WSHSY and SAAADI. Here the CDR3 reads CASSESTQGNTEAFF. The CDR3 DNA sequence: TGCGCCAGCAGTGAGTCGACCCAGGGGAACACTGAAGCTTTCTTT.

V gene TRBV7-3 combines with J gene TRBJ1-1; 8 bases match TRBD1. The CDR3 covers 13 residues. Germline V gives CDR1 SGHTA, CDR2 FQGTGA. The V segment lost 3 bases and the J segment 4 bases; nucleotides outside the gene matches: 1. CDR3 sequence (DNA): TGTGCCAGCAGCTTGGACAGGGTCACTGAAGCTTTCTTT. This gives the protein CASSLDRVTEAFF.

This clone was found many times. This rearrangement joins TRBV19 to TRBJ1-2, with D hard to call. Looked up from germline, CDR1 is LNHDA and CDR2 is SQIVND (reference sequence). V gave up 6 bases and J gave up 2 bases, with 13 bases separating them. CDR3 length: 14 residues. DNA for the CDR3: TGTGCCAGTAGACGAGGGAGAGGGAACTATGGCTACACCTTC. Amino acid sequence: CASRRGRGNYGYTF. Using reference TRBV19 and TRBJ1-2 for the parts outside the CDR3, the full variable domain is DGGITQSPKYLFRKEGQNVTLSCEQNLNHDAMYWYRQDPGQGLRLIYYSQIVNDFQKGDIAEGYSVSREKKESFPLTVTSAQKNPTAFYLCASRRGRGNYGYTFGSGTRLTVV.

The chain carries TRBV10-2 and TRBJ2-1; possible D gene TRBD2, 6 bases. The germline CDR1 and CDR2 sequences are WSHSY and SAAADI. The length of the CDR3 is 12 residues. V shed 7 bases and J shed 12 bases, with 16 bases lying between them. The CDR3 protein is CASTGTLSGQFF. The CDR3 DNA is TGCGCCAGCACCGGGACTCTTAGTGGGCAGTTCTTC.

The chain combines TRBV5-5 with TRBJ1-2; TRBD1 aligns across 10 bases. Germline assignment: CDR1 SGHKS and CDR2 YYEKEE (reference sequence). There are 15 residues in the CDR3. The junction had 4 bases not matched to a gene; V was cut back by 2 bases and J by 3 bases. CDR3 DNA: TGTGCCAGCAGCTTACTGGACAGGGGGGACTATGGCTACACCTTC. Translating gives CASSLLDRGDYGYTF.

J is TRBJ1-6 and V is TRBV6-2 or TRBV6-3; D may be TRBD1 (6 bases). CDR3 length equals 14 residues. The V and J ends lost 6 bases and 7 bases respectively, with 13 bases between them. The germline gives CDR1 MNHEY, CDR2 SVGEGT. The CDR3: CASSPTGQNSPLHF. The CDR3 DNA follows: TGTGCCAGCAGCCCAACGGGACAAAATTCACCCCTCCACTTT.

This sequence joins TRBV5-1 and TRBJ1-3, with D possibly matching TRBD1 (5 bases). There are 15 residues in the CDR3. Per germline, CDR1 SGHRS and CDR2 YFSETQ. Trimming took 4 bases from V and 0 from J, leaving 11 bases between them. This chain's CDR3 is CASSIGHISGNTIYF. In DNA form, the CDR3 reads TGCGCCAGCAGCATAGGACACATCTCTGGAAACACCATATATTTT.

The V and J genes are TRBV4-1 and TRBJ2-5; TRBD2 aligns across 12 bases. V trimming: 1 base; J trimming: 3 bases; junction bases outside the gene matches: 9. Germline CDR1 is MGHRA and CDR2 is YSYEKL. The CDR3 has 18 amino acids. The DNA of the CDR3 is TGCGCCAGCAGCCAAGCTAGCGGGGGGGCTGGGGCGGAAGAGACCCAGTACTTC. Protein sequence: CASSQASGGAGAEETQYF.

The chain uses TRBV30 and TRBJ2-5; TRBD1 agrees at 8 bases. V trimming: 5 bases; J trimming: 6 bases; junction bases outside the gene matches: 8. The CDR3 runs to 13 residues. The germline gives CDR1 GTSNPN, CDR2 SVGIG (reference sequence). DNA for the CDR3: TGTGCCTGGGGGGCAGACAGGGGCAAGACCCAGTACTTC. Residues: CAWGADRGKTQYF.

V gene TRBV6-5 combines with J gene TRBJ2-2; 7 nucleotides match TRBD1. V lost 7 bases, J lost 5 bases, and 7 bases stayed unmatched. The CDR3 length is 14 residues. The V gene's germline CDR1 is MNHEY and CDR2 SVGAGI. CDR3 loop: CASTRQGGTGELFF. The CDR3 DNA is TGTGCCAGCACTAGACAGGGTGGAACCGGGGAGCTGTTTTTT.

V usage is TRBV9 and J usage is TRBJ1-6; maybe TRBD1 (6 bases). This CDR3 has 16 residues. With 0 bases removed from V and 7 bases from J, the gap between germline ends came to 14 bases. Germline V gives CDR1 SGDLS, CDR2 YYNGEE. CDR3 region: CASSVGGGQGNSPLHF. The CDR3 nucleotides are TGTGCCAGCAGCGTAGGGGGTGGCCAGGGGAATTCACCCCTCCACTTT.